Listed below are T cell receptor beta chains from one sample, sequenced in a study of T-cell reconstitution after alpha-beta-depleted transplantation in children. TCRdb ran MiXCR on the PCR reads and lists one entry per CDR3 protein. The table lists about 500,000 distinct CDR3 sequences, approximately 30% of them singletons. Material: PBMCs from the stem cell graft donor, obtained from the stem cell graft. These receptors were taken from a human donor who donated a stem cell graft to a child with aplastic anemia. The CDR3 runs from the conserved cysteine through the conserved F or W. D genes are given only for firm matches. Some rows have no size entry. The others give once, few or many, or a class for an expanded clone.

d_call: TRBD2; v_call: TRBV27; j_call: TRBJ2-3; clone_size: NA; cdr3_aa: CASRGTGLAGPDTQYF; cdr3_nt: TGTGCCAGCAGGGGTACGGGACTAGCGGGCCCGGATACGCAGTATTTT
d_call: NA; v_call: TRBV5-1; j_call: TRBJ1-4; clone_size: NA; cdr3_aa: CASSLDGTSPYEKLFF; cdr3_nt: TGCGCCAGCAGCTTGGATGGGACGAGTCCCTACGAAAAACTGTTTTTT
d_call: NA; v_call: TRBV5-1; j_call: TRBJ2-2; clone_size: NA; cdr3_aa: CASSLDWNTGELFF; cdr3_nt: TGCGCCAGCAGCTTGGACTGGAACACCGGGGAGCTGTTTTTT
d_call: TRBD2; v_call: TRBV27; j_call: TRBJ2-1; clone_size: NA; cdr3_aa: CASSSLLAGGLDEQFF; cdr3_nt: TGTGCCAGCAGTTCGCTACTAGCGGGAGGGCTCGATGAGCAGTTCTTC
d_call: NA; v_call: TRBV20-1; j_call: TRBJ1-2; clone_size: NA; cdr3_aa: CSALLGGGGYGYTF; cdr3_nt: TGCAGTGCCCTACTCGGGGGGGGAGGCTATGGCTACACCTTC
d_call: TRBD1; v_call: TRBV12-3/TRBV12-4; j_call: TRBJ1-4; clone_size: NA; cdr3_aa: CASSPGTGIVEKLFF; cdr3_nt: TGTGCCAGCAGTCCAGGGACAGGGATCGTTGAAAAACTGTTTTTT
d_call: NA; v_call: TRBV6-2/TRBV6-3; j_call: TRBJ2-3; clone_size: few; cdr3_aa: CASSYGPLDTQYF; cdr3_nt: TGTGCCAGCAGTTACGGGCCCCTTGATACGCAGTATTTT
d_call: TRBD2; v_call: TRBV10-3; j_call: TRBJ2-1; clone_size: NA; cdr3_aa: CAITPTGGFSNEQFF; cdr3_nt: TGTGCCATCACCCCTACGGGAGGGTTTTCCAATGAGCAGTTCTTC
d_call: TRBD1; v_call: TRBV12-3/TRBV12-4; j_call: TRBJ2-3; clone_size: NA; cdr3_aa: CASRVPGQGLEGTDTQYF; cdr3_nt: TGTGCCAGCAGGGTTCCGGGACAGGGACTGGAGGGTACAGATACGCAGTATTTT
d_call: NA; v_call: TRBV9; j_call: TRBJ2-1; clone_size: few; cdr3_aa: CASSVSTGAGYEQFF; cdr3_nt: TGTGCCAGCAGCGTATCGACGGGAGCAGGTTATGAGCAGTTCTTC